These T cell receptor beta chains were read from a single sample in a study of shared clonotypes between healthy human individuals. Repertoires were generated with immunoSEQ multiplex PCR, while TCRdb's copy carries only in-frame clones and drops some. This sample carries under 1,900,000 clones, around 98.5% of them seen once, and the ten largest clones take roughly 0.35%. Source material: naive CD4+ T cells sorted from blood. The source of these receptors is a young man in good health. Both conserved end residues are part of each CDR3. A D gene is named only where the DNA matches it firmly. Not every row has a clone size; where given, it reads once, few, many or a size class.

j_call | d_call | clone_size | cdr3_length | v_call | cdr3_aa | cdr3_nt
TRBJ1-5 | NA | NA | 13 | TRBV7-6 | CASSLAPSGGQHF | TGTGCCAGCAGCTTAGCGCCTTCGGGGGGGCAGCATTTT
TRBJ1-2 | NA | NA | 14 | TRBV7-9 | CASSPRGADYGYTF | TGTGCCAGCAGCCCTAGGGGCGCGGACTATGGCTACACCTTC
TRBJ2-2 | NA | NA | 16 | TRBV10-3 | CAISRGQTTNTGELFF | TGTGCCATCAGTAGAGGACAGACTACTAACACCGGGGAGCTGTTTTTT
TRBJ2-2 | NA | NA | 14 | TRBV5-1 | CASSLGANTGELFF | TGCGCCAGCAGTTTGGGTGCGAACACCGGGGAGCTGTTTTTT
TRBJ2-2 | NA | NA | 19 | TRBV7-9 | CASSSSYPWTANNTGELFF | TGTGCCAGCAGCTCATCGTACCCGTGGACGGCGAACAACACCGGGGAGCTGTTTTTT
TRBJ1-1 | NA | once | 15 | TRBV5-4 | CASSSDGGVNTEAFF | TGTGCCAGCAGCTCGGATGGGGGGGTGAACACTGAAGCTTTCTTT
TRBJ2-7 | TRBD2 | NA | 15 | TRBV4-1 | CASSQDTSVFGGQYF | TGCGCCAGCAGCCAAGATACTAGCGTTTTTGGAGGGCAGTACTTC
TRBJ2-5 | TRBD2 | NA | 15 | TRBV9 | CASSAIAGAGETQYF | TGTGCCAGCAGCGCCATAGCGGGAGCCGGAGAGACCCAGTACTTC
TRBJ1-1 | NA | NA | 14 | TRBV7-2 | CASSPGWGTAEAFF | TGTGCCAGCAGCCCCGGGTGGGGCACCGCTGAAGCTTTCTTT
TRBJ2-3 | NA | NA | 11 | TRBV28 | CASREQDTQYF | TGTGCCAGCAGAGAGCAAGATACGCAGTATTTT
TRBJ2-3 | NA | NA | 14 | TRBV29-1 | CSVAGELGSDTQYF | TGCAGCGTTGCAGGGGAGTTGGGCTCAGATACGCAGTATTTT
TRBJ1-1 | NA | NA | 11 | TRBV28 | CASTLDGEAFF | TGTGCCAGCACCTTGGACGGTGAAGCTTTCTTT
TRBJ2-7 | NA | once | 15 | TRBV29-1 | CSVQTGKQRNYEQYF | TGCAGCGTCCAAACAGGGAAGCAAAGAAACTACGAGCAGTACTTC
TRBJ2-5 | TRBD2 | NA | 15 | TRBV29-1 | CSVEDAAGGPGTQYF | TGCAGCGTTGAAGACGCAGCGGGAGGGCCCGGGACCCAGTACTTC
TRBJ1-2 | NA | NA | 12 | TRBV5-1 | CASSFQGYGYTF | TGCGCCAGCAGCTTCCAGGGCTATGGCTACACCTTC
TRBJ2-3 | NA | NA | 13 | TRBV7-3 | CASSLSSLDTQYF | TGTGCCAGCAGCTTGTCGTCTCTGGATACGCAGTATTTT
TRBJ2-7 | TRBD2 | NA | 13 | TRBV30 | CAWRTGGAYEQYF | TGTGCCTGGAGAACGGGAGGTGCCTACGAGCAGTACTTC
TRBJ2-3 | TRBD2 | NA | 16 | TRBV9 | CASSVATGEGLDTQYF | TGTGCCAGCAGCGTAGCTACCGGGGAGGGCCTAGATACGCAGTATTTT
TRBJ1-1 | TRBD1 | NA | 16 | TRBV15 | CATSRDPRQGATEAFF | TGTGCCACCAGCAGAGATCCTCGACAGGGGGCTACTGAAGCTTTCTTT
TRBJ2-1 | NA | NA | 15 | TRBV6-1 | CASSLVVGSYNEQFF | TGTGCCAGCAGCCTAGTAGTGGGCTCCTACAATGAGCAGTTCTTC
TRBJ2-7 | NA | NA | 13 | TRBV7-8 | CASSLMEAGTSNF | TGTGCCAGCAGCTTAATGGAGGCCGGGACCTCTAACTTC
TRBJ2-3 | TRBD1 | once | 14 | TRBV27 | CASSADRGRDTQYF | TGTGCCAGCAGTGCCGACAGGGGACGAGATACGCAGTATTTT
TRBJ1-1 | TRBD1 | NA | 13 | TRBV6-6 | CASSSGTAQEAFF | TGTGCCAGCAGTTCGGGGACAGCTCAAGAAGCTTTCTTT
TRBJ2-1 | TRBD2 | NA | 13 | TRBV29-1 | CSVGLAGGHEQFF | TGCAGCGTTGGGCTAGCGGGAGGCCATGAGCAGTTCTTC
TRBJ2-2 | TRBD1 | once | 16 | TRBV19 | CASSIPTGTNTGELFF | TGTGCCAGTAGTATACCGACAGGGACGAACACCGGGGAGCTGTTTTTT
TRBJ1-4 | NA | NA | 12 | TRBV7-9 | CASSPLGEKLFF | TGTGCCAGCAGCCCTCTGGGCGAAAAACTGTTTTTT
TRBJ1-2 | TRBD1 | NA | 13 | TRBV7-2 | CASSLGTGYGYTF | TGTGCCAGCAGCTTAGGGACAGGGTATGGCTACACCTTC
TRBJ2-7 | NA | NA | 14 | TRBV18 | CASSPAPRLSEQYF | TGTGCCAGCTCACCAGCCCCTCGTCTGAGCGAGCAGTACTTC
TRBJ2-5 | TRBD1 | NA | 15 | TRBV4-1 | CASSQDTGGQETQYF | TGCGCCAGCAGCCAAGATACAGGGGGGCAAGAGACCCAGTACTTC
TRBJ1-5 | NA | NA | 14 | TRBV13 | CASSLAGSNQPQHF | TGTGCCAGCAGCTTGGCAGGGAGCAATCAGCCCCAGCATTTT
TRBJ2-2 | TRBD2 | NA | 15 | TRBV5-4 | CASSSRGVKGGELFF | TGTGCCAGCAGCTCCCGGGGGGTCAAGGGCGGGGAGCTGTTTTTT
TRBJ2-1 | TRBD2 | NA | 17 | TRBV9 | CASSDGTSGRGYNEQFF | TGTGCCAGCAGCGACGGGACTAGCGGGAGGGGATACAATGAGCAGTTCTTC
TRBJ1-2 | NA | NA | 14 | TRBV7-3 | CASSPGLGGYGYTF | TGTGCCAGCAGCCCCGGACTGGGGGGCTATGGCTACACCTTC
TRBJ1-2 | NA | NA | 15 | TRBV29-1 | CSVRFFGAGNYGYTF | TGCAGCGTTCGATTTTTTGGGGCAGGGAACTATGGCTACACCTTC
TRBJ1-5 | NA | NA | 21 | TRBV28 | CASSLWTGGGPGQVGNQPQHF | TGTGCCAGCAGTTTATGGACGGGGGGTGGTCCGGGACAAGTAGGCAATCAGCCCCAGCATTTT
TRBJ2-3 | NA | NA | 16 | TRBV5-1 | CASNPSGSGFTDTQYF | TGCGCCAGCAATCCATCCGGTAGCGGCTTCACAGATACGCAGTATTTT
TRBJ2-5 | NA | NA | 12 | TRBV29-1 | CSVDRIQETQYF | TGCAGCGTTGACAGGATCCAAGAGACCCAGTACTTC
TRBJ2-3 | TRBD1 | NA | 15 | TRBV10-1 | CASSEGQGYTDTQYF | TGCGCCAGCAGTGAGGGACAGGGCTACACAGATACGCAGTATTTT